Listed below are T cell receptor beta chains from one sample, sequenced in a study of cytotoxic CD8 clonotypes in ibrutinib-treated CLL. Data came from immunoSEQ multiplex PCR; TCRdb stores just in-frame clones and leaves some out. The table records 26,000 or so clones, 62% of them present only once. Sequencing used PBMCs, obtained before ibrutinib treatment. The receptor source for this set is a human donor with chronic lymphocytic leukemia. Each CDR3 is given with its conserved first and last residue. The D gene is left open where the match is weak. Not every row has a clone size; where given, it reads once, few, many or a size class.

abundance	d_gene	v_gene	len	j_gene	CDR3aa	CDR3nt
.	.	TRBV29-1	11	TRBJ2-5	CSVPGVETQYF	TGCAGCGTACCGGGGGTGGAGACCCAGTACTTC
.	TRBD2	TRBV25-1	15	TRBJ2-5	CASSELGLAEETQYF	TGTGCCAGCAGTGAGCTAGGACTAGCCGAAGAGACCCAGTACTTC
.	.	TRBV6-1	12	TRBJ2-3	CASSELRDTQYF	TGTGCCAGCAGTGAACTGAGAGATACGCAGTATTTT
.	.	TRBV7-8	12	TRBJ2-7	CASSLDRREQYF	TGTGCCAGCAGCTTAGACAGGAGGGAGCAGTACTTC
.	.	TRBV4-1	16	TRBJ1-1	CASSQLGGLLNTEAFF	TGCGCCAGCAGCCAACTGGGGGGGCTCCTGAACACTGAAGCTTTCTTT
.	.	TRBV7-8	12	TRBJ2-5	CASRELGETQYF	TGTGCCAGCAGGGAGTTGGGAGAGACCCAGTACTTC
.	TRBD1	TRBV18	16	TRBJ1-1	CASSLDRGSRSTEAFF	TGTGCCAGCTCACTAGACAGGGGATCTCGTAGCACTGAAGCTTTCTTT
.	.	TRBV6-4	12	TRBJ1-6	CASSDGNSPLHF	TGTGCCAGCAGTGACGGCAATTCACCCCTCCACTTT
.	.	TRBV5-1	14	TRBJ2-3	CASGRGEWTDTQYF	TGCGCCAGCGGCCGTGGGGAGTGGACAGATACGCAGTATTTT
.	TRBD2	TRBV6-5	15	TRBJ2-7	CASSKGSGLAYEQYF	TGTGCCAGCAGTAAAGGATCCGGACTAGCCTACGAGCAGTACTTC
.	.	TRBV6-5	13	TRBJ2-7	CASNVKEGYEQYF	TGTGCCAGCAATGTTAAGGAGGGTTACGAGCAGTACTTC
.	.	TRBV5-1	14	TRBJ2-5	CASSLSQVQETQYF	TGCGCCAGCAGCTTGAGCCAAGTCCAAGAGACCCAGTACTTC
few	TRBD2	TRBV4-1	17	TRBJ2-7	CASRLQGEASGRYEQYF	TGCGCCAGCAGGCTCCAGGGGGAAGCTAGCGGGAGGTACGAGCAGTACTTC
.	.	TRBV9	13	TRBJ2-5	CASSLGGEETQYF	TGTGCCAGCAGTCTGGGGGGAGAAGAGACCCAGTACTTC
few	TRBD1	TRBV5-1	15	TRBJ1-4	CASSFLGQGGEKLFF	TGCGCCAGCAGCTTCTTAGGACAGGGAGGTGAAAAACTGTTTTTT
.	.	TRBV10-2	11	TRBJ2-7	CASLSAYEQYF	TGCGCCAGCCTCTCCGCCTACGAGCAGTACTTC
.	.	TRBV7-8	14	TRBJ2-1	CASSLGGWDDEQFF	TGTGCCAGCAGCTTAGGGGGTTGGGACGATGAGCAGTTCTTC
.	.	TRBV4-1	14	TRBJ2-3	CASSPWGAGDTQYF	TGCGCCAGCAGCCCGTGGGGGGCAGGAGATACGCAGTATTTT
few	.	TRBV6-1	14	TRBJ2-7	CASSSLQVGYEQYF	TGTGCCAGCAGTTCCTTGCAGGTGGGGTACGAGCAGTACTTC
.	TRBD1	TRBV7-9	13	TRBJ1-1	CASSPTGDTEAFF	TGTGCCAGCAGCCCGACAGGGGATACTGAAGCTTTCTTT
.	.	TRBV10-3	15	TRBJ2-7	CAISESGTSTYEQYF	TGTGCCATCAGTGAGTCCGGGACCTCTACCTACGAGCAGTACTTC
.	TRBD1	TRBV30	15	TRBJ1-1	CAWSARQGAGTEAFF	TGTGCCTGGAGTGCCCGACAGGGAGCGGGGACTGAAGCTTTCTTT
few	.	TRBV4-1	15	TRBJ1-2	CASSHRRGTNYGYTF	TGCGCCAGCAGCCATCGCCGAGGGACTAACTATGGCTACACCTTC
.	.	TRBV28	12	TRBJ2-7	CASRADSYEQYF	TGTGCCAGCAGGGCGGACTCCTACGAGCAGTACTTC
.	.	TRBV4-2	15	TRBJ1-4	CASSRNAGLNEKLFF	TGTGCCAGCAGCCGGAACGCCGGCCTTAATGAAAAACTGTTTTTT
.	TRBD1	TRBV5-1	15	TRBJ1-5	CASSLEEGAYQPQHF	TGCGCCAGCAGCTTGGAGGAGGGGGCTTATCAGCCCCAGCATTTT
.	TRBD2	TRBV7-8	20	TRBJ2-6	CASSSFSGFKTFSGANVLTF	TGTGCCAGCAGCTCATTTAGCGGGTTCAAAACCTTCTCTGGGGCCAACGTCCTGACTTTC
.	TRBD1	TRBV7-6	16	TRBJ1-3	CASSQGARGSGNTIYF	TGTGCCAGCAGCCAGGGGGCGAGGGGATCTGGAAACACCATATATTTT
.	TRBD2	TRBV5-1	15	TRBJ2-3	CASSLGAGGPDTQYF	TGCGCCAGCAGCTTGGGAGCGGGGGGCCCGGATACGCAGTATTTT
.	TRBD1	TRBV27	16	TRBJ2-1	CASSFYPTGGRNEQFF	TGTGCCAGCAGTTTCTATCCGACAGGGGGCAGGAATGAGCAGTTCTTC